This T cell receptor (beta chain) was sequenced during a study of human T cells and chemical hapten exposure (dated by TCRdb to the early 2020s). Background on the whole study: The libraries were sequenced as a pool, and the TCR yield per sample differed mostly because of small variations in library volumes within the pool. The study tracked peripheral blood TCR repertoire changes in vivo during primary and secondary sensitization to the hapten diphenylcyclopropenone (DPC) in alopecia patients. Both TCR alpha and TCR beta chains were sequenced from each blood RNA sample.

V and J are truncated by 9 bases and 2 bases respectively, leaving an intervening sequence of 13 bases. Sequences SEHNR (CDR1) and FQNEAQ (CDR2) are obtained from the germline V gene (reference sequence). The CDR3 runs 14 amino acids, cysteine and phenylalanine included. Just the 42-base CDR3 DNA is kept, in frame starting at base 1. This clonotype was seen at least ten times. No antigen is known for it. Per-nucleotide qualities are absent, and no much larger clonotype sits a single base away. What the authors observed across the whole study: Repeated subsampling changed both the strength of the expansion versus patch-test correlation and the threshold at which that correlation became significant. DPC sensitization did not change the number of TCRs with a frequency above 1 in 1000, and there was no evidence of changes in global repertoire structure.

Receptor amplification or capture employed RACE. Data came from a NextSeq 500. Library preparation attached unique molecular identifiers to individual cDNA molecules for quantitative, reproducible TCR counting. In the authors' own workflow: The median number of TCRs per sample was approximately 93,000, ranging from 23,224 to 690,600. V, J and CDR3 annotation of the TCR reads was carried out using the Decombinator software suite. For the PS versus PT1 abundance plots, all samples were subsampled to the same number of TCRs (28,000). TCRs were defined as expanded if absent before sensitization and observed at least eight times at the 2-week time point. TCRdb redid the processing of the public reads, applying fastp at Q25 and MiXCR, and retained in-frame beta chains. Under each unique CDR3 protein, matching rows form one entry showing the most common genes and DNA. V and J calls and clone size were set by TCRdb, not the authors. This sample has under 50,000 distinct CDR3 sequences in its table, and about 4% of those were observed once. The biggest ten clones account for 5% to 7% of the sample.

The sample's time point label, in plain terms: healthy volunteer bleed at 6 weeks. Total RNA was extracted from unfractionated whole blood that had been collected in Tempus Blood RNA tubes. A handful of healthy volunteers acted as controls for TCR sequencing and had blood drawn at day 0, 2 weeks and 6 weeks. The V gene is TRBV7-9 and the J gene is TRBJ2-2, with TRBD1 perhaps the D gene, on 5 matching bases. The receptor comes from a human donor in good health. Some clones in this sample may be carry-over from other donors' samples. The sample was whole blood. The nucleotides are TGTGCCAGGTCCCCGGACACAAACACCGGGGAGCTGTTTTTT. Protein translation: CARSPDTNTGELFF.